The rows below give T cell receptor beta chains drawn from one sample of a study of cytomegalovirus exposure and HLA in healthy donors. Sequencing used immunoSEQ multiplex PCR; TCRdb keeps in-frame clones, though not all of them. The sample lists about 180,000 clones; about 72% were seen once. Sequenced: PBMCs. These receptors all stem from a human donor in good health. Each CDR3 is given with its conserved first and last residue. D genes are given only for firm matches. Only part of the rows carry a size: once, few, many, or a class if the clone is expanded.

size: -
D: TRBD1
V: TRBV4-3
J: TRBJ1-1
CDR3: CASSPNTDRAATEAFF
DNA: TGCGCCAGCAGCCCAAATACGGACAGGGCGGCCACTGAAGCTTTCTTT

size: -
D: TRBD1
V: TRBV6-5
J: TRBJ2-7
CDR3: CASSLPGQGQQYF
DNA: TGTGCCAGCAGTTTACCGGGACAGGGGCAGCAGTACTTC

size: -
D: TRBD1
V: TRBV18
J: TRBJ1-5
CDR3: CASSRGQGVISNQPQHF
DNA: TGTGCCAGCTCACGGGGACAGGGTGTAATCAGCAATCAGCCCCAGCATTTT

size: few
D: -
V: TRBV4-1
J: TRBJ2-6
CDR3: CASSQGGLDLAF
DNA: TGCGCCAGCAGCCAAGGGGGTCTAGACCTAGCCTTC

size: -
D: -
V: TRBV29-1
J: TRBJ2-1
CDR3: CSVLAQSNEQFF
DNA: TGCAGCGTACTAGCACAAAGCAATGAGCAGTTCTTC

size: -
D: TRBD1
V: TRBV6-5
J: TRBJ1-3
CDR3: CASRTGNSGNTIYF
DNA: TGTGCCAGCAGGACAGGGAACTCTGGAAACACCATATATTTT

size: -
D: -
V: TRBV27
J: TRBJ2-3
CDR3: CASSLRTQPDTQYF
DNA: TGTGCCAGCAGTTTGAGGACTCAACCAGATACGCAGTATTTT

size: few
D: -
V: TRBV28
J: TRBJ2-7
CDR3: CASTLGARSSYEQYF
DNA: TGTGCCAGCACCCTAGGGGCCCGAAGCTCCTACGAGCAGTACTTC

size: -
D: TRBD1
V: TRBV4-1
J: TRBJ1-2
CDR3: CASSQPGTGYGYTF
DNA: TGCGCCAGCAGCCAGCCCGGGACAGGGTATGGCTACACCTTC

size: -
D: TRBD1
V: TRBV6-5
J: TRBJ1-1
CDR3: CASSPRGENTEAFF
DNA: TGTGCCAGCAGTCCCAGGGGGGAGAACACTGAAGCTTTCTTT

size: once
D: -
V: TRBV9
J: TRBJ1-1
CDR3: CASSVGIGGTEAFF
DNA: TGTGCCAGCAGCGTAGGCATCGGGGGCACTGAAGCTTTCTTT

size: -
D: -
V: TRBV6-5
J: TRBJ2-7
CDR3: CASSPTYKTNSEQYF
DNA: TGTGCCAGCAGCCCAACGTACAAGACAAACTCCGAGCAGTACTTC